This T cell receptor (beta chain) was recovered during a study of regulatory T cells in long-lasting Graves disease. Overall study results and limits: Persistent disease was associated with favored TRBV28 usage and with favored use of TRBJ1-2 and TRBJ2-5. Relative to newly diagnosed Graves' patients, persistent ones had lower TCR diversity.

As to this clonotype: Its antigen is currently unknown. It may be a read error: a sequence one base away is much more abundant.

With iRepertoire HTBI primers and Arm-PCR of CDR3 regions, TCR beta libraries were built. TCRdb reprocessed the multiplex PCR reads with MiXCR, giving one entry per CDR3 protein. The sample consists of 650,000 to 700,000 distinct CDR3 sequences, 30% of them appearing once. The CDR3 contains 12 residues. Looked up from germline, CDR1 is SGHAT and CDR2 is FQNNGV. Trimming pared 8 bases from V and 4 bases from J, leaving 12 bases between. The time point is: persistent/refractory GD, antithyroid drugs over 5 years with positive TRAb. Preparation of the TCR library used RNA extracted from PBMCs. This TCR derives from a female donor with Graves disease. The chain recombines TRBV11-2 with TRBJ2-7; no clear D. The specimen was peripheral blood mononuclear cells (PBMCs), collected when the disease was refractory, from a patient treated with antithyroid drugs. The CDR3: CASGIGWYEQYF. The CDR3 nucleotides are TGTGCCAGCGGTATCGGTTGGTACGAGCAGTACTTC. Drawing the rest from reference TRBV11-2 and TRBJ2-7, the complete variable domain is EAGVAQSPRYKIIEKRQSVAFWCNPISGHATLYWYQQILGQGPKLLIQFQNNGVVDDSQLPKDRFSAERLKGVDSTLKIQPAKLEDSAVYLCASGIGWYEQYFGPGTRLTVT.